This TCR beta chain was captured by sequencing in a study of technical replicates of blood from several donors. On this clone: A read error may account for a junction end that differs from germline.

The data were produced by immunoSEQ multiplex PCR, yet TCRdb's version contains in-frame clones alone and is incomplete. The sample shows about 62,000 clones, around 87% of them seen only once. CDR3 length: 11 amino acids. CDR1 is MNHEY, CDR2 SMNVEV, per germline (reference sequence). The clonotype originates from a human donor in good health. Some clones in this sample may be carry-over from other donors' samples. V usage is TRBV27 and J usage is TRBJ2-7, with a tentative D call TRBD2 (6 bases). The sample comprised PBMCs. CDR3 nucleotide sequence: TGTGCCAGCAGTCAGGGACGGGAGCTGTACTTC. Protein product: CASSQGRELYF.